This TCR beta chain was recovered during a study of T cell changes during pregnancy in multiple sclerosis. Sequencing used immunoSEQ multiplex PCR; TCRdb keeps in-frame clones, though not all of them. The sample holds roughly 50,000 clones, about 92% seen once. The germline V gene encodes CDR1 GTSNPN and CDR2 SVGIG (reference sequence). The trim removed 4 bases at V and 0 bases at J, leaving 3 bases unmatched. CDR3 length: 15 amino acids. The rearrangement uses TRBV30 and TRBJ2-6, with 7 bases fitting TRBD1. Sequencing used CD4+ T cells from peripheral blood mononuclear cells, obtained in the third trimester of pregnancy. The source is a female donor with multiple sclerosis, enrolled in a pregnancy study. The CDR3 DNA reads TGTGCCTGGAATAAGGGGGCCTCTGGGGCCAACGTCCTGACTTTC. This translates into CAWNKGASGANVLTF.